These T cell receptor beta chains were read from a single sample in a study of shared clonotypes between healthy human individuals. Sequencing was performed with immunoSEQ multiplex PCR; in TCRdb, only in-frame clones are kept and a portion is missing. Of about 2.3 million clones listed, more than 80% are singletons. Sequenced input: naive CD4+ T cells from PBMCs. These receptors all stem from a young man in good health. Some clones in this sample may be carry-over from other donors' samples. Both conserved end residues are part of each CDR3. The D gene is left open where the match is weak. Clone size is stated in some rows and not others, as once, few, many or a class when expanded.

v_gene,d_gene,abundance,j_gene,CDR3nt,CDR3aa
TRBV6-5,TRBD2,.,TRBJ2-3,TGTGCCAGCAGCTTTTCTAGCGGGAGCACAGATACGCAGTATTTT,CASSFSSGSTDTQYF
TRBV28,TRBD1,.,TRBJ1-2,TGTGCCAGCAGTTTAGGGACAGGGGTTTCTAACTATGGCTACACCTTC,CASSLGTGVSNYGYTF
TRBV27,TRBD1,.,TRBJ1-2,TGTGCCAGCACCCCACGCTCGGCAGGGGGCCCCCTTCGAGGCTACACCTTC,CASTPRSAGGPLRGYTF
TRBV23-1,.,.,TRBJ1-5,TGCGCCAGCAGTCAATCTGGAGGTGACGGCAATCAGCCCCAGCATTTT,CASSQSGGDGNQPQHF
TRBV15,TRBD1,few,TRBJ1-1,TGTGCCACCAGCAGAGAGACAGGGAGAGGTCGGGCTTTCTTT,CATSRETGRGRAFF
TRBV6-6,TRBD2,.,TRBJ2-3,TGTGCCAGCAGTTATACCGGGAGGGGACGCACAGATACGCAGTATTTT,CASSYTGRGRTDTQYF
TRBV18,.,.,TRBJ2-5,TGTGCCAGCTCACCGGCGGGCGGAGAGACCCAGTACTTC,CASSPAGGETQYF
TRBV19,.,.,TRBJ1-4,TGTGCCAGTAGTATGGCTCAGTTTAATGAAAAACTGTTTTTT,CASSMAQFNEKLFF
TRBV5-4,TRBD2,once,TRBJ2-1,TGTGCCAGCAGCCTACCCTTCCCTAGCGGGAGTAGAAATGAGCAGTTCTTC,CASSLPFPSGSRNEQFF
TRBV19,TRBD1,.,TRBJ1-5,TGTGCCAGTAGTATCTTGGGACAGGACAATCAGCCCCAGCATTTT,CASSILGQDNQPQHF
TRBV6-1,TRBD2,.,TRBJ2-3,TGTGCCAGCAGTGAAGCCCCGGGGGGGTTCACAGATACGCAGTATTTT,CASSEAPGGFTDTQYF
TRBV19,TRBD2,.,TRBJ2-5,TGTGCCAGTAGCAAGACTAGCGGGAGGGTGCAGGAGACCCAGTACTTC,CASSKTSGRVQETQYF
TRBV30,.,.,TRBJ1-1,TGTGCCTGGAGTCCCCGCTCACCGAACACTGAAGCTTTCTTT,CAWSPRSPNTEAFF
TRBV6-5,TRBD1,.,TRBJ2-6,TGTGCCAGCAGTCCCTACGACAGGGTCGTAGACTTC,CASSPYDRVVDF
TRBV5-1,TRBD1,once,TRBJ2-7,TGCGCCAGCAGCTCTTGGACAGGGACCGAGCAGTACTTC,CASSSWTGTEQYF
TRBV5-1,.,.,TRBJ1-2,TGCGCCAGCAGCTTGGGGGCAATCCGGGGCTATGGCTACACCTTC,CASSLGAIRGYGYTF
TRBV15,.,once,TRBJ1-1,TGTGCCACCAGCAGAGATTTAGGGAACACTGAAGCTTTCTTT,CATSRDLGNTEAFF
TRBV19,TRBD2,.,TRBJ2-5,TGTGCCAGTACCCTAGGAAGACCGGGACTAGCGGGAGAGACCCAGTACTTC,CASTLGRPGLAGETQYF
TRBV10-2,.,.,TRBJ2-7,TGCGCCAGCTCAAGGACAGCCAGCTCCTACGAGCAGTACTTC,CASSRTASSYEQYF
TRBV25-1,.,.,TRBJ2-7,TGTGCCAGCAGCTGGGAGGCCGCCTCCTACGAGCAGTACTTC,CASSWEAASYEQYF
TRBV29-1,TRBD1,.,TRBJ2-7,TGCAGCGCCTGGACAGGTTCCTACGAGCAGTACTTC,CSAWTGSYEQYF
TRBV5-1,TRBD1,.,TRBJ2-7,TGCGCCAGCAGCCCGAATCCGGGACAGGGATTTGCCGAGCAGTACTTC,CASSPNPGQGFAEQYF
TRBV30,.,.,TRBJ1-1,TGTGCCTTTGGAGTGGGGAAGGCGGCTTTCTTT,CAFGVGKAAFF
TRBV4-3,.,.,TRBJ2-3,TGCGCCAGCATTCGATCTAGCCCTAACACAGATACGCAGTATTTT,CASIRSSPNTDTQYF
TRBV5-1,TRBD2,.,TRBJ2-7,TGCGCCAGCAGCCCAATAGCGGGAGGAACCTACGAGCAGTACTTC,CASSPIAGGTYEQYF
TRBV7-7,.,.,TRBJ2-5,TGTGCCAGCAGACCGGGACACCACAACGCGGAGACCCAGTACTTC,CASRPGHHNAETQYF
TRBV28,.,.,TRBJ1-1,TGTGCCAGCAGTTTGTCCTCTTCGGCCACTGAAGCTTTCTTT,CASSLSSSATEAFF
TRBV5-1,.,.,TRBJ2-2,TGCGCCAGCAGCTTGGGAAGCCCCGGGGAGCTGTTTTTT,CASSLGSPGELFF
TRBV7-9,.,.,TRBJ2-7,TGTGCCAGCAGCTATGGGACAATTGACTCCTACGAGCAGTACTTC,CASSYGTIDSYEQYF